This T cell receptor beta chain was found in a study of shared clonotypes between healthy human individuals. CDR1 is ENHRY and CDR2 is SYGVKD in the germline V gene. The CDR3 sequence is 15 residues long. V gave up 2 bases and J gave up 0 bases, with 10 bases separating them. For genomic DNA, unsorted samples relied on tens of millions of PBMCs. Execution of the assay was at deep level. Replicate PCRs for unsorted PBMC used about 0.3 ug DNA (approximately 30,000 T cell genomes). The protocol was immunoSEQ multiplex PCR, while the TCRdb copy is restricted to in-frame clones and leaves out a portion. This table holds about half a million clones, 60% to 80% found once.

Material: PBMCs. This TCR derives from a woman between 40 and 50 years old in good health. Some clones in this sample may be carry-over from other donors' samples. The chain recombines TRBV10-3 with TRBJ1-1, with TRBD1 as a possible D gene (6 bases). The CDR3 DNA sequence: TGTGCCATCAGTGAGGGGGACACCTTGAACACTGAAGCTTTCTTT. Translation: CAISEGDTLNTEAFF.